The present entry profiles one T cell receptor (beta chain) with its context. Its specificity is not known. This sample is drawn from a study of T cell responses to AZD1222 COVID-19 vaccine. The study, taken as a whole, reports: Donor demographics were predominantly white British with a female majority; clonal diversity may be underestimated. Of spike-specific TCRs, nearly half reportedly target regions left unmutated in variants.

Data came from immunoSEQ multiplex PCR; TCRdb stores just in-frame clones and leaves some out. This repertoire shows about 120,000 clones, roughly 85% found once; its top ten account for 1.6%. This receptor was obtained from an adult in good health. The sequencing used peripheral blood, collected on day 0 of AZD1222 vaccination.

CDR3 coding DNA: TGTGCCAGCAGCTTGAAAGGGGGACAGCCCCAGCATTTT. It yields the protein CASSLKGGQPQHF. The chain uses TRBV7-3 and TRBJ1-5, with a tentative D call TRBD1 (6 bases). Germline loops: CDR1 SGHTA, CDR2 FQGTGA. The ends were cut back, 3 bases at V and 7 bases at J, with 10 bases in the middle. CDR3 length: 13 residues.